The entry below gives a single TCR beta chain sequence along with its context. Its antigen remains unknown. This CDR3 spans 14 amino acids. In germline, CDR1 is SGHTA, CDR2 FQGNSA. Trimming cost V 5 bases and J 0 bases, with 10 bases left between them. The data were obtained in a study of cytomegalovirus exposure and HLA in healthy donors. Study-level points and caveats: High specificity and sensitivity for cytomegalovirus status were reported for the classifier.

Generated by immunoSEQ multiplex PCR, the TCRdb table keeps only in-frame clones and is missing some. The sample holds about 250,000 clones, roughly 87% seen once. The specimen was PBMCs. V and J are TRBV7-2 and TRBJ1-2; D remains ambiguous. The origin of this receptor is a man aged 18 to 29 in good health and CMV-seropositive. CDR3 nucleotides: TGTGCCAGCAGCCCGAGTCGCGCTAACTATGGCTACACCTTC. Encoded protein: CASSPSRANYGYTF.